This T cell receptor (beta chain) was documented in a study of response to subunit inactivated influenza vaccine. The CDR3 covers 16 residues. The germline V and J ends were trimmed by 7 bases and 3 bases, with 21 bases remaining between them. Germline lookup yields CDR1 MNHNS and CDR2 SASEGT. The sample holds a few counts of this clonotype. Its antigen is not identified. TCRdb analysed the RT-PCR reads with MiXCR anew, one entry per CDR3 protein. The sample yields around 540,000 distinct CDR3 sequences, about 11% seen once. Overall study findings and caveats: Authors suggested seasonal influenza vaccinations each recruit few new T cells.

V usage is TRBV6-1 and J usage is TRBJ2-5; maybe TRBD1 (5 bases). The material was PBMCs from blood, obtained on the day of vaccination. This sequence originates from a man between 50 and 59 years old who received an inactivated influenza vaccine. The CDR3 nucleotides read TGTGCCAGCACCGAAAGCAGGGCACGAATTGAAGAGACCCAGTACTTC. This codes for CASTESRARIEETQYF.